This T cell receptor beta chain was found in a study of CD8+CD57+ T cells in acquired aplastic anemia. Whole-study findings and limits: Overlapping CD8+ CDR3 repertoires of patients and controls contained approximately 29 shared sequences. Controls and patients did not differ significantly in CD8+ Simpson's diversity.

Researchers used genomic DNA as the template to profile TCR beta VDJ and CDR3. TCRdb reprocessed the reads via MiXCR and lists one record per CDR3 protein. The sample shows approximately 250,000 distinct CDR3 sequences, around 82% of them seen only once. The V gene lost 2 bases and the J gene lost 7 bases, with 13 bases spanning the gap. The CDR3 covers 14 residues. The germline V gene encodes CDR1 SGHTA and CDR2 FQGTGA. All patients picked for sequencing had shown, by flow cytometry, an expansion of CD8+CD57+ cells. Only a few counts were recorded for this clonotype. Its specificity is unknown. The origin of this receptor is a human donor with aplastic anemia. V is TRBV7-3 and J is TRBJ2-3; a weak D match, TRBD2 (6 bases). The source material was sorted CD4+, CD8+, or CD8+CD57+ T cells (not recorded which) from PBMCs. In DNA, the CDR3 is TGTGCCAGCAGCTTATCAGGAGGAGGGCATACGCAGTATTTT. Its translation: CASSLSGGGHTQYF.